This TCR beta chain is from a study of read filtering for tumor transcriptome and immune sequencing. Study context: Mean patient age was roughly 72 years, range roughly 45 to 85; around 17 male, around 15 female. Per sample, TCR-region reads ranged about 4.05 to 10.27 million by IR-seq, roughly 85 to 1,300 by RNA-seq. Broader study findings: Dropping single-read clonotypes raised IR-seq and RNA-seq shared-clonotype correlation.

The library was built from around 380 ng RNA with molecular barcoded adaptors for alpha/delta and beta/gamma chains. Each CDR3 protein gets one entry after TCRdb re-called the reads with MiXCR. Of 130,000 or so distinct CDR3 sequences listed, approximately 13% were seen once; the top ten hold roughly 7.6%. V shed 6 bases and J shed 1 base, with 7 bases lying between them. The CDR3 runs to 13 residues. This clonotype was seen at least ten times. Its antigen remains unknown. Bone marrow was sampled from every patient at the time of active disease. The sample taken for sequencing was a population of CD138-negative cells sorted from bone marrow. The clonotype was recovered from a donor aged 40 or older with multiple myeloma. The rearrangement uses TRBV12-3 or TRBV12-4 and TRBJ2-1; D may be TRBD1 (6 bases). The CDR3 bases are TGTGCCAGCAGGGACAGATCCTACAATGAGCAGTTCTTC. Translating gives CASRDRSYNEQFF.